The next 24 T cell receptor beta chains were all read from a single sample in a study of shared clonotypes between healthy human individuals. Generated by immunoSEQ multiplex PCR, the TCRdb table keeps only in-frame clones and is missing some. The table shows 2 million to 2.5 million clones, with 80% to 95% occurring only once. The sample was naive CD4+ T cells from PBMCs. Described subset: CD45RA+ positively selected. Receptors were obtained from a man aged 18-30 years in good health. Some clones in this sample may be carry-over from other donors' samples.

The chain links TRBV7-3 to TRBJ2-1; the match to TRBD2 covers 9 bases. The CDR3 is 15 residues long. V lost 1 base to trimming and J lost 9 bases; unmatched junction nucleotides: 7. The germline V gene encodes CDR1 SGHTA and CDR2 FQGTGA. CDR3 DNA sequence: TGTGCCAGCAGCTTAAGGCTAGCGGGAACTGGTGAGCAGTTCTTC. It encodes CASSLRLAGTGEQFF.

As for this clone: The identical CDR3 is also encoded by other nucleotide sequences in the sample. The chain combines TRBV4-1 with TRBJ1-5; TRBD1 might be the D (5 bases). CDR3 length equals 14 residues. The germline gives CDR1 MGHRA, CDR2 YSYEKL. With 1 base removed from V and 2 bases from J, the gap between germline ends came to 6 bases. The CDR3 coding sequence is TGCGCCAGCAGCCAAGCGGGGGGCAATCAGCCCCAGCATTTT. Encoded protein: CASSQAGGNQPQHF.

The J gene is TRBJ1-4, the V gene TRBV7-8, with 9 bases aligning to TRBD1. Trimming took 5 bases from V and 7 from J; bases not matched to a gene: 5. Germline V gene data show CDR1 as SGHVS and CDR2 as FQNEAQ. The CDR3 covers 14 residues. The CDR3 nucleotides are TGTGCCAGCAGCCACGACAGGGGGGCTGAAAAACTGTTTTTT. It codes for CASSHDRGAEKLFF. Based on the CDR3 plus reference TRBV7-8 and TRBJ1-4, the full variable domain is GAGVSQSPRYKVAKRGQDVALRCDPISGHVSLFWYQQALGQGPEFLTYFQNEAQLDKSGLPSDRFFAERPEGSVSTLKIQRTQQEDSAVYLCASSHDRGAEKLFFGSGTQLSVL.

V gene TRBV5-6 combines with J gene TRBJ2-7; 7 bases align to TRBD1. The V and J ends lost 3 bases and 7 bases, in that order; junction bases with no gene match: 16. Germline CDR1 is SGHDT and CDR2 is YYEEEE. The CDR3 length is 16 residues. The DNA for the CDR3 is TGTGCCAGCAGCTCCCGGACAGGTCCTTTGTCGTCAGAGCAGTACTTC. It yields the protein CASSSRTGPLSSEQYF.

The table lists this clone with a count of one. The chain combines TRBV5-1 with TRBJ2-7; TRBD2 matches 13 bases. Per germline, CDR1 SGHRS and CDR2 YFSETQ. The CDR3 contains 15 residues. V shed 5 bases and J 2 bases; nucleotides not matched to a gene: 4. CDR3 sequence (DNA): TGCGCCAGCAGTCGGACTAGCGGGAGACCCTACGAGCAGTACTTC. Its protein is CASSRTSGRPYEQYF.

The chain carries TRBV5-1 and TRBJ2-3; 8 bases line up with TRBD2. Germline V gene data show CDR1 as SGHRS and CDR2 as YFSETQ. The length of the CDR3 is 16 residues. Trimming took 4 bases from V and 0 from J; bases not matched to a gene: 7. Here the CDR3 DNA reads TGCGCCAGCAGCGACACTAGCGGTTCTAGCACAGATACGCAGTATTTT. It is translated as CASSDTSGSSTDTQYF.

The sample holds one count of this clone. This sequence joins TRBV5-1 and TRBJ2-7; 8 bases fit TRBD1. The CDR3 totals 14 residues. Germline V gene data show CDR1 as SGHRS and CDR2 as YFSETQ. V shed 1 base, J shed 5 bases, and the junction held 5 bases outside the gene matches. CDR3 in amino acids: CASSLNRGENEQYF. The DNA of the CDR3 is TGCGCCAGCAGCTTGAACAGGGGGGAAAACGAGCAGTACTTC.

The chain carries TRBV7-9 and TRBJ2-4, with D perhaps matching TRBD1 (6 bases). Per germline, CDR1 SEHNR and CDR2 FQNEAQ (reference sequence). The CDR3 has 18 residues. The germline V and J ends were trimmed by 2 bases and 0 bases, with 17 bases remaining between them. CDR3 region: CASSLSLGQHLAKNIQYF. Written as DNA, the CDR3 is TGTGCCAGCAGCTTATCACTCGGACAGCATCTAGCCAAAAACATTCAGTACTTC.

In the case of this clone: Within the sample, other DNA sequences also encode this same CDR3. V and J are TRBV7-2 and TRBJ2-1; unclear D gene. Trimming stripped 5 bases from V and 8 bases from J, with 13 bases between. Germline values: CDR1 SGHTA, CDR2 FQGNSA. The CDR3 has 13 residues. The CDR3 sequence is CASSLGPGDEQFF. CDR3 DNA sequence: TGTGCCAGCAGCCTTGGACCCGGTGATGAGCAGTTCTTC.

The chain couples TRBV11-2 to TRBJ2-7; D unresolved. The CDR3 sequence is 14 residues long. Trimming cost V 1 base and J 2 bases, with 9 bases left between them. CDR1 SGHAT and CDR2 FQNNGV come from the germline V gene. This CDR3 is CASSLALGTYEQYF. The DNA for the CDR3 is TGTGCCAGCAGCTTAGCGCTGGGAACCTACGAGCAGTACTTC.

The gene calls are TRBV7-8 and TRBJ1-2; 10 bases align to TRBD1. V lost 4 bases and J lost 6; bases outside the gene matches: 20. The V gene's germline CDR1 is SGHVS and CDR2 FQNEAQ. The CDR3 runs 19 residues. In DNA, the CDR3 is TGTGCCAGCAGCTCCCTTCCGATGGGACAGGGGCCCACTATCCATGGCTACACCTTC. Translating gives CASSSLPMGQGPTIHGYTF. Full variable domain (rest looked up from reference TRBV7-8 and TRBJ1-2): GAGVSQSPRYKVAKRGQDVALRCDPISGHVSLFWYQQALGQGPEFLTYFQNEAQLDKSGLPSDRFFAERPEGSVSTLKIQRTQQEDSAVYLCASSSLPMGQGPTIHGYTFGSGTRLTVV.

The J gene is TRBJ2-7, the V gene TRBV30; 8 nucleotides align to TRBD1. The CDR3 consists of 15 residues. The ends lost 2 bases at V and 6 bases at J; junction bases unmatched: 12. Germline CDR1 reads GTSNPN; CDR2 reads SVGIG (reference sequence). The chain's CDR3 is CAWSTGGTSQGEQYF. In nucleotides, the CDR3 is TGTGCCTGGAGTACAGGGGGTACCTCCCAAGGCGAGCAGTACTTC.

The V and J genes are TRBV5-4 and TRBJ2-3; D possibly corresponds to TRBD1 (5 bases). This CDR3 contains 15 residues. Germline CDR1 is SGHNT and CDR2 is YYREEE (reference sequence). V lost 4 bases and J 6 bases, leaving 18 bases between the germline ends. CDR3 sequence: CASSPGPIDGDTQYF. In DNA form, the CDR3 reads TGTGCCAGCAGCCCAGGGCCCATCGACGGGGATACGCAGTATTTT.

In nucleotides, the CDR3 is TGTGCCAGCAGCGTCACTCAGGGGCCGGATGAAAAACTGTTTTTT. This codes for CASSVTQGPDEKLFF. The chain employs TRBV9 and TRBJ1-4; a possible D gene is TRBD1 (6 bases). The CDR3 covers 15 residues. Trimming took 2 bases from V and 6 from J, leaving 14 bases between them. CDR1 is SGDLS, CDR2 YYNGEE, per germline.

The chain recombines TRBV10-3 with TRBJ2-3, with TRBD1 as a possible D gene (5 bases). The CDR3 contains 19 residues. V shed 4 bases and J shed 2 bases, with 25 bases lying between them. Germline V gene sequence: CDR1 ENHRY, CDR2 SYGVKD. CDR3 residues: CAISGLDRHLFQYTDTQYF. In DNA, the CDR3 is TGTGCCATCAGTGGCCTAGACAGACACCTATTTCAATACACAGATACGCAGTATTTT.

The chain carries TRBV9 and TRBJ2-7; the match to TRBD2 covers 9 bases. The germline V gene encodes CDR1 SGDLS and CDR2 YYNGEE. The junction had 9 bases not matched to a gene; V was cut back by 2 bases and J by 3 bases. The CDR3 has 16 amino acids. DNA for the CDR3: TGTGCCAGCAGCGTTGGCGGGAGGGCCGAAGTCTACGAGCAGTACTTC. Residues: CASSVGGRAEVYEQYF.

V and J are TRBV7-3 and TRBJ2-5, with a possible D match to TRBD1 (5 bases). Trimming left V 6 bases short and J 2 bases short, with 10 bases between. The CDR3 is made up of 13 amino acids. Germline V gene sequence: CDR1 SGHTA, CDR2 FQGTGA. The CDR3 is CASSGRVQETQYF. CDR3 sequence (DNA): TGTGCCAGCAGTGGCAGGGTACAAGAGACCCAGTACTTC.

The chain carries TRBV18 and TRBJ2-3; maybe TRBD1 (5 bases). The germline CDR1 and CDR2 sequences are KGHSH and LQKENI. V was clipped by 6 bases and J by 5 bases, with 24 bases between them. There are 17 residues in the CDR3. The CDR3 loop reads CASSSRPRFRQGDTQYF. The CDR3 DNA follows: TGTGCCAGCTCTTCAAGGCCTAGGTTCAGGCAGGGAGATACGCAGTATTTT.

The chain has TRBV13 and TRBJ1-2; D ambiguous. Germline CDR1 PRHDT, CDR2 FYEKMQ (reference sequence). Trimming cost V 4 bases and J 6 bases, with 15 bases left between them. The CDR3 is 14 residues long. CDR3 protein: CASSSGERVDGYTF. The CDR3 coding sequence is TGTGCCAGCAGCTCCGGGGAGCGAGTAGATGGCTACACCTTC.

The rearrangement links TRBV5-1 to TRBJ1-1; D might be TRBD1 (6 bases). Trimming pared 1 base from V and 0 bases from J, leaving 13 bases between. This CDR3 spans 16 amino acids. Germline V CDR1 and CDR2: SGHRS, YFSETQ. CDR3 nucleotide sequence: TGCGCCAGCAGCTTGTTGGTTGGACAGCTGAACACTGAAGCTTTCTTT. Protein product: CASSLLVGQLNTEAFF.

V is TRBV6-1 and J is TRBJ2-3; 10 bases are a match to TRBD2. Germline CDR1 and CDR2: MNHNS and SASEGT. Trimming removed 2 bases from V and 5 bases from J; junction bases left unmatched: 7. CDR3 length equals 16 residues. CDR3 nucleotide sequence: TGTGCCAGCAGTGAATATCTAGCGGGAGTAGGAGATACGCAGTATTTT. This translates into CASSEYLAGVGDTQYF.

The rearrangement links TRBV4-1 to TRBJ1-5; D is undetermined. This CDR3 spans 18 amino acids. The V gene lost 3 bases and the J gene lost 0 bases, with 18 bases spanning the gap. Per germline, CDR1 MGHRA and CDR2 YSYEKL. This CDR3 reads CASSHLVAGILSNQPQHF. The CDR3 DNA reads TGCGCCAGCAGCCACTTGGTCGCGGGGATTCTTAGCAATCAGCCCCAGCATTTT.

The chain carries TRBV6-5 and TRBJ2-5; tentatively, D is TRBD1 (6 bases). Germline assignment: CDR1 MNHEY and CDR2 SVGAGI. The length of the CDR3 is 15 residues. V shed 0 bases and J shed 2 bases, with 10 bases lying between them. CDR3 coding DNA: TGTGCCAGCAGTTACTCGTCGGACAGACAAGAGACCCAGTACTTC. As protein: CASSYSSDRQETQYF.

This chain links TRBV18 with TRBJ2-1; no firm D call. The CDR3 runs 15 residues. Trimming pared 3 bases from V and 1 base from J, leaving 10 bases between. Germline V gene sequence: CDR1 KGHSH, CDR2 LQKENI. Here the CDR3 DNA reads TGTGCCAGCTCACCCTCGGTTCAGTCCTACAATGAGCAGTTCTTC. This gives the protein CASSPSVQSYNEQFF.